A selection of T cell receptor beta chains follows, all from one sample in a study of post-analysis software for immune sequencing data. TCRdb redid the calling of the PCR reads with MiXCR, one entry per CDR3 protein. The sample has hundreds of thousands of distinct CDR3 sequences; just under 30% are singletons. The sample taken for sequencing was blood. These receptors originate from a girl aged 10 to 17 with multiple sclerosis. Both conserved end residues are part of each CDR3. D genes are given only for firm matches. Clone size, where shown, is once, few, many, or a class for clones that have expanded.

v_gene	abundance	d_gene	j_gene	CDR3aa	CDR3nt
TRBV2	NA	TRBD2	TRBJ2-5	CASSEDSLAVKETQYF	TGTGCCAGCAGCGAAGACTCCCTAGCGGTCAAAGAGACCCAGTACTTC
TRBV28	few	NA	TRBJ2-7	CASNRQSYEQYF	TGTGCCAGCAACAGGCAGAGCTACGAGCAGTACTTC
TRBV6-5	few	NA	TRBJ1-3	CASSPFLGNTIYF	TGTGCCAGCAGCCCCTTCTTGGGAAACACCATATATTTT
TRBV29-1	NA	NA	TRBJ2-2	CSGSRSGELFF	TGCAGCGGATCCCGGTCCGGGGAGCTGTTTTTT
TRBV24-1	few	TRBD2	TRBJ2-1	CATSDWSSGRAPEQFF	TGTGCCACCAGTGATTGGTCTAGCGGGAGGGCCCCTGAGCAGTTCTTC
TRBV7-9	NA	TRBD1	TRBJ1-6	CASSEGQANSPLHF	TGTGCCAGCAGCGAGGGACAGGCTAATTCACCCCTCCACTTT
TRBV28	NA	NA	TRBJ2-1	CASSSNDPRGTYNEQVF	TGTGCCAGCAGTTCAAACGACCCCCGAGGGACCTACAATGAGCAGGTCTTC
TRBV5-4	few	NA	TRBJ2-5	CASSLERRKRNEQYF	TGTGCCAGCAGCTTGGAACGACGGAAGCGCAATGAGCAGTACTTC
TRBV20-1	many	TRBD1	TRBJ2-4	CSARDPKGQLAKNIQYF	TGCAGTGCTAGAGATCCAAAGGGACAGCTAGCCAAAAACATTCAGTACTTC
TRBV29-1	many	TRBD1	TRBJ2-3	CSVGGWRQGQARGADTQYF	TGCAGCGTTGGAGGGTGGAGACAGGGGCAAGCTAGAGGAGCAGATACGCAGTATTTT
TRBV10-3	NA	NA	TRBJ1-5	CAISLDVPDQPQHF	TGTGCCATCAGTTTAGACGTACCCGATCAGCCCCAGCATTTT
TRBV10-2	NA	TRBD1	TRBJ1-5	CASSKPGQGSSQPQHF	TGCGCCAGCAGTAAACCGGGACAGGGGTCATCCCAGCCCCAGCATTTT
TRBV7-9	few	NA	TRBJ2-6	CASSSSKISTESSGANVLTF	TGTGCCAGCAGCTCCTCAAAAATTTCGACAGAATCCTCTGGGGCCAACGTCCTGACTTTC
TRBV5-1	NA	NA	TRBJ1-2	CASSAHGQINYGYTF	TGCGCCAGCAGCGCCCACGGACAGATAAACTATGGCTACACCTTC
TRBV9	NA	NA	TRBJ1-5	CASSVHGENNQPQHF	TGTGCCAGCAGCGTACATGGAGAGAACAATCAGCCCCAGCATTTT
TRBV7-2	few	NA	TRBJ1-4	CASSLQRGGEKLFF	TGTGCCAGCAGTTTACAGCGTGGGGGGGAAAAACTGTTTTTT
TRBV5-1	NA	TRBD1	TRBJ1-4	CASSPGDRGNEKLFF	TGCGCCAGCAGCCCGGGGGACAGGGGGAATGAAAAACTGTTTTTT
TRBV24-1	few	NA	TRBJ2-3	CATRDTDTQYF	TGTGCCACCAGAGACACAGATACGCAGTATTTT
TRBV25-1	NA	TRBD1	TRBJ1-1	CASSEWDRGNTEAFF	TGTGCCAGCAGTGAATGGGACAGGGGGAACACTGAAGCTTTCTTT
TRBV24-1	NA	TRBD2	TRBJ2-1	CATSDFGGAHEQFF	TGTGCCACCAGTGATTTCGGGGGGGCCCATGAGCAGTTCTTC
TRBV15	NA	NA	TRBJ2-5	CATSREPVESETQYF	TGTGCCACCAGCAGAGAACCCGTAGAGTCCGAGACCCAGTACTTC
TRBV7-9	NA	TRBD2	TRBJ2-3	CASSAGGSGSAYTQYF	TGTGCCAGCAGCGCTGGCGGCAGCGGGAGTGCATATACGCAGTATTTT
TRBV2	NA	NA	TRBJ1-2	CASSSRRDGYTF	TGTGCCAGCAGTTCCAGGCGGGATGGCTACACCTTC
TRBV18	NA	TRBD1	TRBJ2-7	CASSPRGQVSSYEQYF	TGTGCCAGCTCACCCCGGGGACAGGTCAGTTCCTACGAGCAGTACTTC
TRBV12-3/TRBV12-4	NA	NA	TRBJ2-3	CANSPRAGGTDTEYF	TGTGCCAACAGCCCCCGGGCGGGCGGCACAGATACGGAGTATTTT
TRBV5-5	few	NA	TRBJ1-1	CASSLGKDTEAFF	TGTGCCAGCAGCTTGGGTAAGGACACTGAAGCTTTCTTT
TRBV29-1	few	NA	TRBJ2-7	CSAVVIPYEQYF	TGCAGCGCCGTTGTTATCCCCTACGAGCAGTACTTC
TRBV6-1	NA	NA	TRBJ2-5	CASTLRRTRVSETQYF	TGTGCCAGCACCCTCCGCCGGACTCGGGTATCAGAGACCCAGTACTTC
TRBV5-5	few	TRBD1	TRBJ2-1	CASSRVWTGLMNEQFF	TGTGCCAGCAGCCGTGTTTGGACAGGGTTGATGAATGAGCAGTTCTTC
TRBV20-1	NA	NA	TRBJ2-7	CSATRGINEQYF	TGCAGTGCTACTAGGGGGATCAACGAGCAGTACTTC
TRBV20-1	NA	NA	TRBJ2-7	CSARTVRGALREQYF	TGCAGTGCTAGAACTGTGAGGGGAGCGTTGCGCGAGCAGTACTTC
TRBV7-2	NA	NA	TRBJ1-5	CASSSNHQGLPRHF	TGTGCCAGCAGCTCTAACCATCAGGGACTCCCCCGGCATTTT
TRBV20-1	NA	NA	TRBJ2-1	CSVPADPRNEQFF	TGCAGTGTCCCCGCGGACCCTAGGAATGAGCAGTTCTTC
TRBV29-1	NA	TRBD1	TRBJ2-2	CSAPTYRGRTGELFF	TGCAGCGCTCCGACTTACAGGGGTCGCACCGGGGAGCTGTTTTTT
TRBV6-6	NA	TRBD1	TRBJ1-1	CASGREQGDTEAFF	TGTGCCAGCGGACGTGAACAGGGGGACACTGAAGCTTTCTTT
TRBV6-6	few	TRBD1	TRBJ1-1	CASPLTGGDSGVTEAFF	TGTGCCAGCCCTTTGACAGGGGGTGACTCTGGGGTCACTGAAGCTTTCTTT
TRBV28	NA	TRBD1	TRBJ2-1	CASSPGQSLLQFF	TGTGCCAGCAGTCCGGGACAGTCCCTTCTGCAGTTCTTC
TRBV25-1	NA	NA	TRBJ2-3	CASSESLRYSTQYF	TGTGCCAGCAGTGAATCCCTCCGTTACAGTACGCAGTATTTT
TRBV20-1	NA	NA	TRBJ2-7	CSARPLAVAYEQYF	TGCAGTGCTAGACCATTAGCGGTTGCCTACGAGCAGTACTTC
TRBV7-8	few	TRBD2	TRBJ2-1	CASSHTSATYNEQFF	TGTGCCAGCAGCCATACTAGCGCTACTTACAATGAGCAGTTCTTC
TRBV18	NA	NA	TRBJ1-5	CASSPGRGYNQSQHF	TGTGCCAGCTCACCGGGGCGGGGCTACAATCAGTCCCAGCATTTT
TRBV12-3/TRBV12-4	few	NA	TRBJ2-7	CASSLGTRGEQYF	TGTGCCAGCAGTTTAGGGACACGGGGCGAGCAGTACTTC
TRBV5-1	NA	NA	TRBJ2-3	CASSFLTGTDTQYF	TGCGCCAGCAGCTTCCTGACAGGCACAGATACGCAGTATTTT
TRBV14	NA	NA	TRBJ2-2	CASSKSRTGEGELFF	TGTGCCAGCAGCAAGTCACGGACGGGGGAAGGGGAGCTGTTTTTT
TRBV6-5	NA	NA	TRBJ1-5	CASSSGAGDQPQHF	TGTGCCAGCAGCTCCGGGGCAGGGGATCAGCCCCAGCATTTT
TRBV6-5	many	NA	TRBJ2-7	CASSYSGATYEQYF	TGTGCCAGCAGTTACTCGGGGGCCACCTACGAGCAGTACTTC
TRBV6-6	NA	NA	TRBJ1-5	CASSYPPWGEGNQPQHF	TGTGCCAGCAGTTACCCACCCTGGGGAGAAGGGAATCAGCCCCAGCATTTT
TRBV4-3	NA	NA	TRBJ2-7	CASSQDSRGYEQYF	TGCGCCAGCAGCCAAGATAGCAGGGGTTACGAGCAGTACTTC
TRBV9	NA	TRBD2	TRBJ2-7	CASSGGLAGAYEQYF	TGTGCCAGCAGCGGCGGACTAGCGGGAGCCTACGAGCAGTACTTC
TRBV27	NA	TRBD2	TRBJ2-7	CASASGSRYEQYF	TGTGCCAGCGCAAGCGGGAGTAGGTACGAGCAGTACTTC
TRBV5-1	NA	TRBD1	TRBJ2-7	CASSLRQGAYEQYF	TGCGCCAGCAGCTTGCGACAGGGGGCCTACGAGCAGTACTTC
TRBV11-2	NA	NA	TRBJ2-1	CASSFRPGQGGGGSYNEQFF	TGTGCCAGCAGCTTCCGTCCCGGACAGGGAGGGGGGGGGTCCTACAATGAGCAGTTCTTC
TRBV20-1	NA	TRBD2	TRBJ2-7	CSAEPTSAPIYEQYF	TGCAGTGCTGAACCGACTAGCGCGCCGATCTACGAGCAGTACTTC
TRBV27	NA	TRBD1	TRBJ2-4	CAGSSYPRQGPKNIQYF	TGTGCCGGCAGTTCATACCCCAGACAGGGTCCCAAAAACATTCAGTACTTC